This T cell receptor beta chain was profiled in a study of T-cell memory formation after mild COVID-19. About the study: TCR clustering was largely donor specific. Whole-study results and caveats: Clones shrinking between day 15 and 85 showed a balanced CD4/CD8 split, and those that grew later tilted toward CD4+. Whether second-wave clones peaking at day 37 were SARS-CoV-2 specific went unconfirmed.

This clonotype was observed a handful of times. Its antigen is currently unknown. TCR alpha and TCR beta cDNA libraries carrying sample barcodes and UMIs came from 5'RACE with constant-segment primers. MiXCR, run by TCRdb on the 5' RACE reads, gives a single entry per CDR3 protein. Seen here are under 700,000 distinct CDR3 sequences, 20% observed once, and the top ten hold around 12%. The CDR3 has 17 residues. CDR1 and CDR2 (germline): DFQATT, SNEGSKA (reference sequence). Trimming shortened V by 0 bases and J by 0 bases, and 16 bases separated the two germline ends. This receptor was taken from an adult woman who had mild COVID-19 (a few samples of this study predate the infection). Cell type and time point are not known. Sequencing was carried out using PBMCs or a T cell subset sorted from them (not recorded which). The genes are TRBV20-1 and TRBJ2-3; either TRBD1 or TRBD2 may fit D (5 bases each). CDR3 amino acids: CSARDPDLGESTDTQYF. Here the CDR3 DNA reads TGCAGTGCTAGAGATCCCGACTTGGGGGAGAGCACAGATACGCAGTATTTT.